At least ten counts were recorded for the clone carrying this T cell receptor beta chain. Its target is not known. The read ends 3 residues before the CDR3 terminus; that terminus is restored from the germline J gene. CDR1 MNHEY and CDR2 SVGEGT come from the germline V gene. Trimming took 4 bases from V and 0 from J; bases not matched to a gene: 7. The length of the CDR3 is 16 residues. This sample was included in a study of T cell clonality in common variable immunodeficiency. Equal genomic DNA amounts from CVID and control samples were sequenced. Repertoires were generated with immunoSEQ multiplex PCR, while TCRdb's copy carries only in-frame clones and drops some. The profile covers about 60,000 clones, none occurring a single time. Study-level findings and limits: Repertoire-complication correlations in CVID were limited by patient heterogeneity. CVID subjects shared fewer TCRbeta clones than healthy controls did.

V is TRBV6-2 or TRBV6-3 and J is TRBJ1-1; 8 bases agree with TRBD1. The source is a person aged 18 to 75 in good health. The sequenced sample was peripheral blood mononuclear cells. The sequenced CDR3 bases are TGTGCCAGCAGTTTTCGGACAGGGTTGGTGAACACTGAA. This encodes CASSFRTGLVNTE. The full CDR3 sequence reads CASSFRTGLVNTEAFF.